This paragraph covers one T cell receptor (beta chain) sequence. Its specificity is not known. Trimming removed 6 bases at V and 5 bases at J, with 12 bases between. Germline V gene data show CDR1 as LNHNV and CDR2 as YYDKDF (reference sequence). The length of the CDR3 is 13 residues. The sample is drawn from a study of long-term antiretroviral therapy in people with HIV. Whole-study findings and limits: The study lacked data on ART adherence, viral resistance or therapy changes.

Researchers secured at least one pre-ART and at least two post-ART PBMC samples from each donor. The assay, immunoSEQ v3.0, was run at survey level. Measured with immunoSEQ multiplex PCR; TCRdb has only the in-frame clones, and not every one. Of approximately 17,000 clones listed, roughly 80% are singletons. The receptor was derived from a woman in her late teens or twenties with HIV. This chain connects TRBV15 to TRBJ2-3, with D unresolved. Sequences were derived from unsorted PBMCs, sampled 0.6 years after starting antiretroviral therapy. The CDR3 bases are TGTGCCACCAGGACCAGTGCCCTAGATACGCAGTATTTT. Amino acids: CATRTSALDTQYF.